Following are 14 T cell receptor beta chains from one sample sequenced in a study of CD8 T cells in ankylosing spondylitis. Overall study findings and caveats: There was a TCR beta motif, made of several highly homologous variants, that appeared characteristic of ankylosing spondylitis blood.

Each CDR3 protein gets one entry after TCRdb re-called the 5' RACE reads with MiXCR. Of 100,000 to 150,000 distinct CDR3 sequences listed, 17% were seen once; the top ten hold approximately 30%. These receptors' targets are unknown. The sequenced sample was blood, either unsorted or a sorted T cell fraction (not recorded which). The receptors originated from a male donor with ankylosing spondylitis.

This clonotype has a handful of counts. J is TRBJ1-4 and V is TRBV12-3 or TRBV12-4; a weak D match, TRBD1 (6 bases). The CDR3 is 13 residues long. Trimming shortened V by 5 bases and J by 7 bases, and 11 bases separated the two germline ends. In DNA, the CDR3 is TGTGCCAGCAGTCCGAACAGGGCTGAAAAACTGTTTTTT. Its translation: CASSPNRAEKLFF.

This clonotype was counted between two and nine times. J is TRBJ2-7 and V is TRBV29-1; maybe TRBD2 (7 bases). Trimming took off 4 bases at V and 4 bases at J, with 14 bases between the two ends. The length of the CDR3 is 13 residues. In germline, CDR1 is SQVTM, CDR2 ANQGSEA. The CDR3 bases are TGCAGCGTTGTCGGAAGGGGGGGATACGAGCAGTACTTC. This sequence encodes CSVVGRGGYEQYF.

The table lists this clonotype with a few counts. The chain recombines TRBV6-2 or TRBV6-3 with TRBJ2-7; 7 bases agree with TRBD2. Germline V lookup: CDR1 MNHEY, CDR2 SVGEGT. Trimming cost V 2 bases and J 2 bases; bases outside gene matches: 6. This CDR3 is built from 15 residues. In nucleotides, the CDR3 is TGTGCCAGCAGTTACGAGACTAGCCGAACCTACGAGCAGTACTTC. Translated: CASSYETSRTYEQYF.

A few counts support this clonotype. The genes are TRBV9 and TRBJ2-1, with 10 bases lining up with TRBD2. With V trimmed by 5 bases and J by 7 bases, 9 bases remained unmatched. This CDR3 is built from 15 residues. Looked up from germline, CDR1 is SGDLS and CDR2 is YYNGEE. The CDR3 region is CASSFSGGSGNEQFF. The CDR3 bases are TGTGCCAGCAGTTTTAGCGGGGGGTCCGGGAATGAGCAGTTCTTC.

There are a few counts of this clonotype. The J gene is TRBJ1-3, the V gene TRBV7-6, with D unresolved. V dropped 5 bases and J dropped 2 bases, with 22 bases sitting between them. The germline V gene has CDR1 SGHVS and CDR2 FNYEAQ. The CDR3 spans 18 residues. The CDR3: CASSPQDSWGWAGNTIYF. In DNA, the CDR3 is TGTGCCAGCAGCCCCCAGGATTCGTGGGGTTGGGCTGGAAACACCATATATTTT.

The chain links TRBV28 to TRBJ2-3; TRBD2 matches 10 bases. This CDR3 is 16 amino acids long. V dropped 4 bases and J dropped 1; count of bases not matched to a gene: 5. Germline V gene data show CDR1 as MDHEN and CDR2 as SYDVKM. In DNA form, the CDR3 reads TGTGCCAGCAGTTCGACCGGGACTAGCGGCACAGATACGCAGTATTTT. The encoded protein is CASSSTGTSGTDTQYF.

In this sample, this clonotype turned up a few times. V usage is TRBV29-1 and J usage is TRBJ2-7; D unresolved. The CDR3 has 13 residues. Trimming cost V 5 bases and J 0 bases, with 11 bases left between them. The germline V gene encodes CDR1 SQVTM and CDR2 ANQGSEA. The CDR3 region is CSVRVADSYEQYF. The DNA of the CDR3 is TGCAGCGTTAGAGTCGCAGACTCCTACGAGCAGTACTTC.

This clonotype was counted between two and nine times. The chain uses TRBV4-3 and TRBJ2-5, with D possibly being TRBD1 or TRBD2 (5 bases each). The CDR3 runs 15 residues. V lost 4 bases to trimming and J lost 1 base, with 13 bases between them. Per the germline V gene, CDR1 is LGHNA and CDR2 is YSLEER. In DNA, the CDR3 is TGCGCCAGCAGCCCGAACTGGGACCCCCAAGAGACCCAGTACTTC. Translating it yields CASSPNWDPQETQYF.

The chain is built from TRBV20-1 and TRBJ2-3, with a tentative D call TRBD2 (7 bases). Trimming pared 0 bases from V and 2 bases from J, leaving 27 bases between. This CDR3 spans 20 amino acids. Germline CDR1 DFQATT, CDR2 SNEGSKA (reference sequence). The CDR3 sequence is CSARDPEWEQGGPYTDTQYF. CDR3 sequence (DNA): TGCAGTGCTAGAGATCCCGAGTGGGAACAGGGAGGGCCGTACACAGATACGCAGTATTTT.

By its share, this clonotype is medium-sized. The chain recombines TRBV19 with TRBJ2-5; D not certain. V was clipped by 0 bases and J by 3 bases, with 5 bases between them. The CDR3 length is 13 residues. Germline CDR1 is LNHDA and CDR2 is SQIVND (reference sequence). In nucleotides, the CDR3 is TGTGCCAGTAGTATAGATGTTGAAGAGACCCAGTACTTC. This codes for CASSIDVEETQYF.

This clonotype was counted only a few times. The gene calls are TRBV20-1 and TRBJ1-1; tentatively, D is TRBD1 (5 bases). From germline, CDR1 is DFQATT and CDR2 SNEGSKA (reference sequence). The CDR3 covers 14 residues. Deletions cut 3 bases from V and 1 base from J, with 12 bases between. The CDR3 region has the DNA TGCAGTGCTAGCCCTCGGGGGGGGAACACTGAAGCTTTCTTT. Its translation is CSASPRGGNTEAFF.

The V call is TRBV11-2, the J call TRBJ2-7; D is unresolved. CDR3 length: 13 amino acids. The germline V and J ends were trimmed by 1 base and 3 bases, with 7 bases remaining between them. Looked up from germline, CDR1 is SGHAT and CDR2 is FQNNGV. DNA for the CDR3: TGTGCCAGCAGCTTAGGACACCTCTACGAGCAGTACTTC. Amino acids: CASSLGHLYEQYF.

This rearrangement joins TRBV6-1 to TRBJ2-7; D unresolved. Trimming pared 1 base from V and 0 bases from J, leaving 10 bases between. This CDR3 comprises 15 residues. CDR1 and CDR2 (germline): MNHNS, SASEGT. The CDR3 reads CASSEGYGVSYEQYF. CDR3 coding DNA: TGTGCCAGCAGTGAAGGCTATGGGGTCTCCTACGAGCAGTACTTC.

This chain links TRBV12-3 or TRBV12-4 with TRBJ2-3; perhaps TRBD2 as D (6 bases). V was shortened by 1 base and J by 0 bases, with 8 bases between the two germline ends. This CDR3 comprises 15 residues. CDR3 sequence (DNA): TGTGCCAGCAGTTTAGAAGCGGGTAGCACAGATACGCAGTATTTT. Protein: CASSLEAGSTDTQYF.